These 21 T cell receptor beta chains were all obtained from the same sample, sequenced in a study of cytomegalovirus exposure and HLA in healthy donors. It was with 60 Vbeta and 13 Jbeta primers that the PCR ran. Sequencing used immunoSEQ multiplex PCR; TCRdb keeps in-frame clones, though not all of them. The sample holds 180,000 or so clones. Sequenced sample: PBMCs. These receptors originate from a woman aged 18-35 years in good health and CMV-seropositive.

The genes are TRBV5-1 and TRBJ1-3; a weak D match, TRBD1 (6 bases). Germline V gene sequence: CDR1 SGHRS, CDR2 YFSETQ. Trimming shortened V by 0 bases and J by 0 bases, and 7 bases separated the two germline ends. CDR3 length: 15 amino acids. CDR3 bases: TGCGCCAGCAGCTTGGTACAGGGCTCTGGAAACACCATATATTTT. Translation gives CASSLVQGSGNTIYF.

This chain links TRBV6-6 with TRBJ1-2; perhaps TRBD1 as D (6 bases). Trimming removed 6 bases at V and 1 base at J, with 9 bases between. The CDR3 totals 13 residues. Germline V gene sequence: CDR1 MNHNY, CDR2 SVGAGI (reference sequence). CDR3 region: CASSHRVNYGYTF. CDR3 sequence (DNA): TGTGCCAGCAGCCACAGGGTTAACTATGGCTACACCTTC.

This rearrangement joins TRBV5-6 to TRBJ1-1; D remains unclear. V lost 1 base to trimming and J lost 2 bases, with 12 bases between them. Germline V gene sequence: CDR1 SGHDT, CDR2 YYEEEE. CDR3 length: 15 amino acids. DNA of the CDR3: TGTGCCAGCAGCTTGTATGTTGGAGTAAACACTGAAGCTTTCTTT. This codes for CASSLYVGVNTEAFF.

V and J are TRBV10-3 and TRBJ2-3; perhaps TRBD1 as D (6 bases). Germline V gene sequence: CDR1 ENHRY, CDR2 SYGVKD. Trimming removed 4 bases from V and 6 bases from J, with 14 bases in between. CDR3 size: 14 residues. CDR3 sequence reads: CAISGTGTTDTQYF. In DNA, the CDR3 is TGTGCCATCAGTGGCACCGGGACAACGGATACGCAGTATTTT.

This rearrangement joins TRBV4-2 to TRBJ2-3; D might be TRBD1 (8 bases). Germline CDR1 reads LGHNA; CDR2 reads YNFKEQ. Trimming cost V 3 bases and J 4 bases, with 17 bases left between them. The CDR3 is made up of 16 amino acids. DNA for the CDR3: TGTGCCAGCAGCCATGGCAGCGGGACAGGAGCAGATACGCAGTATTTT. Amino acids: CASSHGSGTGADTQYF.

V and J are TRBV19 and TRBJ2-7; 15 nucleotides line up with TRBD2. The CDR3 length is 18 residues. V shed 5 bases, J shed 0 bases, and the junction held 8 bases outside the gene matches. Germline CDR1 is LNHDA and CDR2 is SQIVND (reference sequence). The CDR3 is CASSPGLAGGGDSYEQYF. CDR3 nucleotides: TGTGCCAGTAGTCCGGGACTAGCGGGGGGCGGGGACTCCTACGAGCAGTACTTC. Combining the CDR3 with reference TRBV19 and TRBJ2-7 gives the whole variable domain DGGITQSPKYLFRKEGQNVTLSCEQNLNHDAMYWYRQDPGQGLRLIYYSQIVNDFQKGDIAEGYSVSREKKESFPLTVTSAQKNPTAFYLCASSPGLAGGGDSYEQYFGPGTRLTVT.

The chain is built from TRBV7-2 and TRBJ2-4, with D unresolved. V shed 5 bases and J shed 7 bases, with 6 bases lying between them. Per germline, CDR1 SGHTA and CDR2 FQGNSA. This CDR3 region has 11 residues. DNA for the CDR3: TGTGCCAGCAGCCGTAGCAACATTCAGTACTTC. It encodes CASSRSNIQYF.

The rearrangement links TRBV5-4 to TRBJ2-7; D might be TRBD2 (5 bases). V was trimmed by 0 bases and J by 4 bases, leaving 8 bases between them. CDR1 and CDR2 (germline): SGHNT, YYREEE (reference sequence). The CDR3 covers 13 residues. CDR3 in amino acids: CASSLVGGYEQYF. For the CDR3, the DNA is TGTGCCAGCAGCTTGGTCGGCGGGTACGAGCAGTACTTC.

The V call is TRBV6-6, the J call TRBJ2-3; D remains unclear. V dropped 6 bases and J dropped 6 bases, with 7 bases sitting between them. Germline loops: CDR1 MNHNY, CDR2 SVGAGI (reference sequence). The CDR3 has 11 residues. CDR3 region: CASSRVDTQYF. DNA of the CDR3: TGTGCCAGCAGCCGCGTGGATACGCAGTATTTT.

The rearrangement joins TRBV6-1 to TRBJ2-7; D not resolved. Looked up from germline, CDR1 is MNHNS and CDR2 is SASEGT. The V end was cut by 6 bases, the J end by 2 bases, with 5 bases between. This CDR3 spans 11 amino acids. CDR3 nucleotide sequence: TGTGCCAGCAGCCTCCCCTACGAGCAGTACTTC. It yields the protein CASSLPYEQYF.

V usage is TRBV19 and J usage is TRBJ1-5; D perhaps matches TRBD1 (5 bases). Deletions cut 4 bases from V and 4 bases from J, with 14 bases between. This CDR3 spans 15 amino acids. The germline V gene encodes CDR1 LNHDA and CDR2 SQIVND (reference sequence). CDR3 nucleotides: TGTGCCAGTAGTAAGGCGGAGGGGCCTAATCAGCCCCAGCATTTT. Residues: CASSKAEGPNQPQHF. The full variable domain, its missing parts supplied by reference TRBV19 and TRBJ1-5, is DGGITQSPKYLFRKEGQNVTLSCEQNLNHDAMYWYRQDPGQGLRLIYYSQIVNDFQKGDIAEGYSVSREKKESFPLTVTSAQKNPTAFYLCASSKAEGPNQPQHFGDGTRLSIL.

The chain combines TRBV9 with TRBJ2-7; possibly TRBD1 for D (6 bases). V gave up 2 bases and J gave up 4 bases, with 16 bases separating them. This CDR3 has 15 residues. CDR1 and CDR2 (germline): SGDLS, YYNGEE. The CDR3 is CASSVEGTKQYEQYF. DNA of the CDR3: TGTGCCAGCAGCGTCGAGGGGACAAAGCAATACGAGCAGTACTTC.

The chain has TRBV6-1 and TRBJ2-7, with 7 bases identical to TRBD1. The CDR3 runs to 14 residues. Germline CDR1 is MNHNS and CDR2 is SASEGT. V lost 2 bases and J lost 1; bases outside the gene matches: 2. The CDR3 nucleotides read TGTGCCAGCAGTGAAAGACAGGGATCCTACGAGCAGTACTTC. Amino acid sequence: CASSERQGSYEQYF.

The chain uses TRBV6-1 and TRBJ2-7; D perhaps matches TRBD2 (6 bases). The CDR3 spans 15 residues. The germline V and J ends were trimmed by 1 base and 4 bases, with 14 bases remaining between them. Germline CDR1 reads MNHNS; CDR2 reads SASEGT. CDR3 bases: TGTGCCAGCAGTGAAGATCCGGGGGTTAGGTACGAGCAGTACTTC. It codes for CASSEDPGVRYEQYF.

As regards this clone: The junction differs from germline at one of its ends, possibly a read error. The sample carries other DNA sequences with the same CDR3. The V gene is TRBV4-3, the J gene TRBJ1-2; weak D call: TRBD1 (5 bases). Per the germline V gene, CDR1 is LGHNA and CDR2 is YSLEER. This CDR3 region has 16 residues. CDR3 loop: CASSQLAGPPGYGYTF. DNA of the CDR3: TGCGCTAGCAGCCAACTCGCCGGGCCACCAGGGTATGGCTACACCTTC.

This sequence joins TRBV4-1 and TRBJ2-7; 8 positions match TRBD1. V trimming: 2 bases; J trimming: 3 bases; junction bases outside the gene matches: 3. The CDR3 extends over 14 amino acids. The germline gives CDR1 MGHRA, CDR2 YSYEKL. CDR3 nucleotides: TGCGCCAGCAGCCAACCCGGACAGGGCTACGAGCAGTACTTC. Amino acids: CASSQPGQGYEQYF.

The chain employs TRBV18 and TRBJ1-6; 7 bases agree with TRBD1. CDR3 length equals 15 residues. The J segment lost 7 bases and the V segment lost 2 bases, leaving 5 bases of the junction unmatched. Looked up from germline, CDR1 is KGHSH and CDR2 is LQKENI. For the CDR3, the DNA is TGTGCCAGCTCACCAACAGGGGCTGGGAATTCACCCCTCCACTTT. This translates into CASSPTGAGNSPLHF. Supplemented by reference TRBV18 and TRBJ1-6, the full variable domain reads NAGVMQNPRHLVRRRGQEARLRCSPMKGHSHVYWYRQLPEEGLKFMVYLQKENIIDESGMPKERFSAEFPKEGPSILRIQQVVRGDSAAYFCASSPTGAGNSPLHFGNGTRLTVT.

This chain links TRBV12-5 with TRBJ2-1; 10 bases line up with TRBD2. CDR1 LGHNT and CDR2 FRNRAP come from the germline V gene. The CDR3 has 13 amino acids. The V and J ends lost 8 bases and 8 bases, in that order; junction bases with no gene match: 6. CDR3 in DNA: TGTGCTAGTAGCGGGGGGGCCCAACATGAGCAGTTCTTC. As protein: CASSGGAQHEQFF.

The chain combines TRBV30 with TRBJ2-1, with 9 nucleotides matching TRBD2. Germline CDR1 and CDR2: GTSNPN and SVGIG (reference sequence). The CDR3 loop spans 14 amino acids. V shed 3 bases and J 6 bases; nucleotides not matched to a gene: 6. CDR3 sequence reads: CAWRGLAGTNEQFF. As DNA, the CDR3 is TGTGCCTGGAGGGGGCTAGCGGGGACCAATGAGCAGTTCTTC.

The CDR3 loop is CAWRRPGGAQYF. In DNA, the CDR3 is TGTGCCTGGAGGCGCCCCGGGGGGGCTCAGTACTTC. The rearrangement links TRBV30 to TRBJ2-7; 8 nucleotides match TRBD2. The CDR3 is 12 amino acids. Germline V gene data show CDR1 as GTSNPN and CDR2 as SVGIG (reference sequence). The V segment lost 3 bases and the J segment 10 bases; nucleotides outside the gene matches: 8.

The chain combines TRBV7-9 with TRBJ2-5; 10 bases line up with TRBD1. This CDR3 has 15 amino acids. Trimming cost V 4 bases and J 5 bases; bases outside gene matches: 7. CDR1 is SEHNR and CDR2 is FQNEAQ in the germline V gene (reference sequence). In DNA, the CDR3 is TGTGCCAGCAGCTCGAGACAGGGGGCAGGGGAGACCCAGTACTTC. Residues: CASSSRQGAGETQYF.